This entry lists 3 T cell receptor beta chains sequenced from one sample in a study of human CD8 memory T cell subsets. Sequencing libraries of TCR beta were made by UMI-labeled 5' RACE. Using the 5' RACE reads, TCRdb records one entry per CDR3 protein without DNA. The repertoire table contains roughly 6,200 distinct CDR3 sequences. Sample: CD8+ effector memory T cells (TEM) sorted from PBMCs. Subset described: effector memory CD8 T cells, CCR7- CD45RO+ CD95+. The receptors stem from a human donor in good health.

V and J are TRBV6-1 and TRBJ1-1; the D gene TCRdb calls, TRBD1, cannot be checked with no DNA. This CDR3 contains 16 residues. CDR1 MNHNS and CDR2 SASEGT come from the germline V gene. The CDR3: CASSERDRGWTTEAFF.

J is TRBJ2-7 and V is TRBV29-1; absent DNA, TCRdb's TRBD1 call cannot be checked. The CDR3 is 16 amino acids. The germline CDR1 and CDR2 sequences are SQVTM and ANQGSEA. Here the CDR3 reads CSVESPTGSERYEQYF.

The chain combines TRBV4-1 with TRBJ2-1. Germline V gene lookup returns CDR1 MGHRA and CDR2 YSYEKL. This CDR3 contains 16 residues. The CDR3 spells CASSQEDRSSYNEQFF.